The 25 T cell receptor beta chains listed next were all sequenced from one sample in a study of response to subunit inactivated influenza vaccine. TCRdb reprocessed the RT-PCR reads with MiXCR, giving one entry per CDR3 protein. The profile shows about 160,000 distinct CDR3 sequences, about 11% of them singletons. The sequencing used non-naive T cells sorted from PBMCs, collected more than 35 days after vaccination. The source is a man aged 50 to 59 who received an inactivated influenza vaccine.

This clonotype was seen repeatedly, ten times or more. The CDR3 DNA sequence: TGTGCCACCAGTGATTCATGGCAGGGGGCATTCAATGAGCAGTTCTTC. It codes for CATSDSWQGAFNEQFF. V and J are TRBV24-1 and TRBJ2-1; the match to TRBD1 covers 8 bases. Germline V CDR1 and CDR2: KGHDR, SFDVKD. V was clipped by 2 bases and J by 6 bases; unmatched bases: 8. The CDR3 totals 16 residues.

As for this clonotype: One junction end disagrees with the germline gene, perhaps due to a read error. The rearrangement links TRBV24-1 to TRBJ2-2; 8 bases map to TRBD1. The CDR3 extends over 16 amino acids. Germline V gene data show CDR1 as KGHDR and CDR2 as SFDVKD. The CDR3 sequence: CATSDPTTGDTGELYF. The DNA of the CDR3 is TGTGCCACCAGTGATCCGACGACAGGGGACACCGGGGAGCTGTATTTT.

This clonotype was seen only a few times. CDR3 residues: CASSVRHNTEAFF. Written as DNA, the CDR3 is TGTGCCAGCAGTGTTCGACATAACACTGAAGCTTTCTTT. The rearrangement links TRBV6-1 to TRBJ1-1, with D unresolved. Germline values: CDR1 MNHNS, CDR2 SASEGT. The germline V and J ends were trimmed by 4 bases and 2 bases, with 8 bases remaining between them. CDR3 length equals 13 residues.

About this clonotype: This may be a read error, as it is one base from a much larger clone. The gene calls are TRBV6-2 or TRBV6-3 and TRBJ2-1; TRBD1 matches 8 bases. Germline trimming cut 5 bases from V and 6 bases from J; bases unmatched to any gene: 9. There are 15 residues in the CDR3. Germline V gene lookup returns CDR1 MNHEY and CDR2 SVGEGT. The chain's CDR3 is CASSRRQGISNEQFF. The CDR3 bases are TGTGCCAGCAGTAGAAGACAGGGGATCTCCAATGAGCAGTTCTTC.

This clonotype was seen ten or more times. This chain connects TRBV5-1 to TRBJ2-3; D call uncertain. The CDR3 has 14 amino acids. The V gene's germline CDR1 is SGHRS and CDR2 YFSETQ. The V end was cut by 4 bases, the J end by 5 bases, with 14 bases between. The CDR3 bases are TGCGCCAGCAGCCCCGGAACGTCGGGAGATACGCAGTATTTT. Its translation: CASSPGTSGDTQYF.

This clonotype was seen many times. The gene calls are TRBV7-2 and TRBJ1-2; D is ambiguous. Trimming took off 1 base at V and 2 bases at J, with 20 bases between the two ends. The CDR3 runs 18 residues. CDR1 SGHTA and CDR2 FQGNSA come from the germline V gene. The CDR3 coding sequence is TGTGCCAGCAGCTTAGGGTTAATTGGCCGACCACCCAACTATGGCTACACCTTC. It is translated as CASSLGLIGRPPNYGYTF. Supplemented by reference TRBV7-2 and TRBJ1-2, the full variable domain reads GAGVSQSPSNKVTEKGKDVELRCDPISGHTALYWYRQSLGQGLEFLIYFQGNSAPDKSGLPSDRFSAERTGGSVSTLTIQRTQQEDSAVYLCASSLGLIGRPPNYGYTFGSGTRLTVV.

This clonotype was seen a few times. V gene TRBV12-3 or TRBV12-4 combines with J gene TRBJ1-3; perhaps TRBD1 as D (5 bases). Trimming removed 7 bases from V and 4 bases from J, with 20 bases in between. The CDR3 extends over 16 amino acids. CDR3 residues: CASKARGRESGNTIYF. The CDR3 DNA sequence: TGTGCCAGCAAAGCCCGGGGCAGGGAGTCAGGAAACACCATATATTTT.

This clonotype was recorded a few times. This chain links TRBV7-3 with TRBJ2-5; TRBD2 matches at 9 bases. Per the germline V gene, CDR1 is SGHTA and CDR2 is FQGTGA. Unmatched junction bases numbered 13, after V lost 5 bases and J lost 3 bases. The CDR3 has 17 residues. CDR3: CASSRFRWASGKETQYF. CDR3 nucleotide sequence: TGTGCCAGCAGCCGGTTTAGGTGGGCTAGCGGGAAAGAGACCCAGTACTTC. The variable domain in full, completed from reference TRBV7-3 and TRBJ2-5, reads GAGVSQTPSNKVTEKGKYVELRCDPISGHTALYWYRQSLGQGPEFLIYFQGTGAADDSGLPNDRFFAVRPEGSVSTLKIQRTERGDSAVYLCASSRFRWASGKETQYFGPGTRLLVL.

The chain couples TRBV12-3 or TRBV12-4 to TRBJ2-2; 8 positions match TRBD2. The CDR3 runs 16 residues. Losses at the gene ends were 6 bases for V and 5 bases for J; bases not matched to a gene: 11. CDR3 loop: CASRMSGGPLTGELFF. CDR3 sequence (DNA): TGTGCCAGCAGAATGTCGGGAGGGCCCCTGACCGGGGAGCTGTTTTTT.

This clonotype was seen more than once but under ten times. The gene calls are TRBV7-9 and TRBJ2-7; D call uncertain. There are 11 residues in the CDR3. V was clipped by 5 bases and J by 4 bases, with 6 bases between them. Germline lookup yields CDR1 SEHNR and CDR2 FQNEAQ (reference sequence). The CDR3 coding sequence is TGTGCCAGCAGCCCTCAATACGAGCAGTACTTC. Encoded protein: CASSPQYEQYF.

This clonotype was seen a handful of times. The gene calls are TRBV20-1 and TRBJ2-1, with 8 positions matching TRBD2. The CDR3 is 14 amino acids. Per germline, CDR1 DFQATT and CDR2 SNEGSKA (reference sequence). With 4 bases clipped from V and 6 bases from J, the junction kept 8 bases outside the gene matches. The CDR3: CSATPGLGGNEQFF. Written as DNA, the CDR3 is TGCAGTGCTACTCCGGGACTAGGGGGCAATGAGCAGTTCTTC.

The chain employs TRBV5-5 and TRBJ1-5; 10 bases map to TRBD1. Germline CDR1 and CDR2: SGHKS and YYEKEE (reference sequence). The V and J ends lost 6 bases and 4 bases, in that order; junction bases with no gene match: 7. The CDR3 sequence is 15 residues long. The CDR3 DNA follows: TGTGCCAGCAACCTAGGACAGGGGGGGAATCAGCCCCAGCATTTT. Amino acid sequence: CASNLGQGGNQPQHF.

The genes are TRBV9 and TRBJ2-5, with D perhaps TRBD1 (7 bases). The CDR3 contains 14 residues. Germline CDR1 reads SGDLS; CDR2 reads YYNGEE. The V gene lost 2 bases and the J gene lost 2 bases, with 10 bases spanning the gap. This chain's CDR3 is CASSVGGQQETQYF. The CDR3 nucleotides read TGTGCCAGCAGCGTGGGGGGACAGCAAGAGACCCAGTACTTC.

This clonotype came up many times. This CDR3 reads CASSFIAASGRALAYNEQFF. CDR3 nucleotide sequence: TGCGCCAGCAGCTTCATTGCCGCTAGCGGGAGGGCCTTGGCCTACAATGAGCAGTTCTTC. The rearrangement joins TRBV5-1 to TRBJ2-1, with 12 positions matching TRBD2. V dropped 2 bases and J dropped 2; count of bases not matched to a gene: 14. The germline V gene has CDR1 SGHRS and CDR2 YFSETQ. CDR3 size: 20 residues.

This clonotype was recorded at least ten times. This sequence joins TRBV5-1 and TRBJ2-7; weak D call: TRBD2 (5 bases). V was pared by 0 bases and J by 2 bases, with 9 bases between. Germline CDR1 and CDR2: SGHRS and YFSETQ. The CDR3 is 14 residues long. The CDR3 loop is CASSLALGAYEQYF. CDR3 coding DNA: TGCGCCAGCAGCTTGGCCTTGGGAGCCTACGAGCAGTACTTC.

This clonotype was recorded a few times. The DNA of the CDR3 is TGTGCCAGCATCGACGGGGGTGGGACAGATACGCAGTATTTT. This encodes CASIDGGGTDTQYF. The chain is built from TRBV7-2 and TRBJ2-3, with D maybe TRBD2 (6 bases). The V end lost 7 bases, the J end lost 3 bases, and 14 bases lay between the germline ends. The length of the CDR3 is 14 residues. The germline CDR1 and CDR2 sequences are SGHTA and FQGNSA.

The J gene is TRBJ2-3, the V gene TRBV3-1; D is unresolved. In germline, CDR1 is LGHDT, CDR2 YNNKEL (reference sequence). The CDR3 extends over 17 amino acids. Trimming took 1 base from V and 0 from J, leaving 14 bases between them. The DNA for the CDR3 is TGTGCCAGCAGCCAAGCCTTAGCAGCCCTTAGCACAGATACGCAGTATTTT. It encodes CASSQALAALSTDTQYF.

In its sample, this clonotype was seen many times. This chain links TRBV10-3 with TRBJ1-4; D not certain. Per the germline V gene, CDR1 is ENHRY and CDR2 is SYGVKD. This CDR3 has 13 amino acids. The ends were cut back, 2 bases at V and 8 bases at J, with 9 bases in the middle. Here the CDR3 reads CAISEGGGEKLFF. The CDR3, as DNA: TGTGCCATCAGTGAGGGAGGCGGAGAAAAACTGTTTTTT.

V is TRBV20-1 and J is TRBJ1-1; D gene uncertain. Germline loops: CDR1 DFQATT, CDR2 SNEGSKA (reference sequence). The CDR3 loop spans 12 amino acids. V was cut by 4 bases and J by 7 bases, with 13 bases left in between. As DNA, the CDR3 is TGCAGTGCTATCCCGGCTTTTGGTGAAGCTTTCTTT. It codes for CSAIPAFGEAFF.

This clonotype was counted many times. The chain employs TRBV10-3 and TRBJ2-4; 7 bases are shared with TRBD2. Germline V lookup: CDR1 ENHRY, CDR2 SYGVKD. Trimming took 4 bases from V and 3 from J; bases not matched to a gene: 3. The CDR3 is 14 amino acids. Written as DNA, the CDR3 is TGTGCCATCAGTGGAGGGGAGGGCAAAAACATTCAGTACTTC. Translating it yields CAISGGEGKNIQYF.

This chain joins TRBV28 and TRBJ2-3; tentative D call: TRBD2 (5 bases). This CDR3 spans 16 amino acids. Trimming stripped 6 bases from V and 0 bases from J, with 16 bases between. Looked up from germline, CDR1 is MDHEN and CDR2 is SYDVKM. CDR3 nucleotides: TGTGCCAGCAGCCCTACCCGGACGGGGAGCACAGATACGCAGTATTTT. Residues: CASSPTRTGSTDTQYF.

In this sample, this clonotype turned up a few times. V usage is TRBV7-8 and J usage is TRBJ2-4; TRBD1 or TRBD2 may be the D gene (5 bases each). The CDR3 totals 17 residues. Per germline, CDR1 SGHVS and CDR2 FQNEAQ. V was shortened by 4 bases and J by 2 bases, with 18 bases between the two germline ends. DNA of the CDR3: TGTGCCAGCAGCTCAGGGAGAGTAGCCCTTACCAAAAACATTCAGTACTTC. Amino acid sequence: CASSSGRVALTKNIQYF.

This clonotype was observed a few times. The rearrangement joins TRBV20-1 to TRBJ2-1, with 14 bases that match TRBD2. CDR3 length: 20 amino acids. The V gene end was trimmed by 6 bases and the J gene end by 0 bases; junction bases not matched to a gene: 16. Germline V CDR1 and CDR2: DFQATT, SNEGSKA (reference sequence). For the CDR3, the DNA is TGCAGTGCCAGGATAAGTGGGACTAGCGGGGGTAGGAGCTCCTACAATGAGCAGTTCTTC. Amino acid sequence: CSARISGTSGGRSSYNEQFF.

The chain links TRBV3-1 to TRBJ1-3, with D unresolved. Germline V CDR1 and CDR2: LGHDT, YNNKEL (reference sequence). V was trimmed by 1 base and J by 4 bases, leaving 11 bases between them. The CDR3 spans 15 residues. This CDR3 is CASSQGARRGNTIYF. The CDR3 nucleotides read TGTGCCAGCAGCCAAGGGGCGCGGAGGGGAAACACCATATATTTT.

This clonotype has a count of ten or more. V is TRBV10-3 and J is TRBJ2-1; D perhaps matches TRBD2 (6 bases). V shed 0 bases and J shed 7 bases, with 10 bases lying between them. This CDR3 region has 14 residues. Per germline, CDR1 ENHRY and CDR2 SYGVKD. CDR3 sequence (DNA): TGTGCCATCAGTGAGTCGCGGGGCGGAAATGAGCAGTTCTTC. Protein sequence: CAISESRGGNEQFF.